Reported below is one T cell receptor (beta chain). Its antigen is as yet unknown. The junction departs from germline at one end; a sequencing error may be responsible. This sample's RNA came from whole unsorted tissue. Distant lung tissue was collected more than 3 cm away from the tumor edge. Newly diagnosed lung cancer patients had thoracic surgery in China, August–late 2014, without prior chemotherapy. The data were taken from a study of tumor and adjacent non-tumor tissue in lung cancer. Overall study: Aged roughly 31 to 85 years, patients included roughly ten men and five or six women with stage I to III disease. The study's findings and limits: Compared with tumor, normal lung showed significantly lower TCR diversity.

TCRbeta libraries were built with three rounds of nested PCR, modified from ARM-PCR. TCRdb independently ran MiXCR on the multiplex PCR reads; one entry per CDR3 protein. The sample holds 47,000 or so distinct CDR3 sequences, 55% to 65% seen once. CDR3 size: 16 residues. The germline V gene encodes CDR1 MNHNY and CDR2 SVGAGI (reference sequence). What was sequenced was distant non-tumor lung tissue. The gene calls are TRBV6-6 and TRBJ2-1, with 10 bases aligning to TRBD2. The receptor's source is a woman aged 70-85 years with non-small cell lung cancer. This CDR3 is CASTSNLAGASGEQLF. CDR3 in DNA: TGTGCCAGCACTTCTAACCTAGCGGGAGCTTCGGGGGAGCAGTTATTC.